These 30 T cell receptor beta chains originate from one sample sequenced in a study of T cell clones after liver transplantation. Profiled with immunoSEQ multiplex PCR; TCRdb holds only in-frame clones, not every one. The sample yields tens of thousands of clones, about four fifths seen once. The sequences come from CD4+ T cells from blood, collected 12 months after liver transplant. These receptor sequences come from a human patient who received a liver transplant. Some T cells may be graft donor cells.

This clone showed up just once. This chain joins TRBV7-9 and TRBJ1-2; TRBD1 matches 8 bases. After removal of 4 bases from V and 5 bases from J, the junction contained 6 bases not matched to a gene. Germline CDR1 SEHNR, CDR2 FQNEAQ (reference sequence). CDR3 length: 14 residues. CDR3 DNA: TGTGCCAGCAGCTCAAACAGGGGGACGTATGGCTACACCTTC. Protein sequence: CASSSNRGTYGYTF.

The chain links TRBV5-1 to TRBJ1-3, with unresolved D. Trimming cost V 2 bases and J 7 bases, with 4 bases left between them. The CDR3 runs to 11 residues. CDR1 is SGHRS, CDR2 YFSETQ, per germline. The CDR3 bases are TGCGCCAGCAGCTTCAGGAACACCATATATTTT. It yields the protein CASSFRNTIYF.

This rearrangement joins TRBV7-3 to TRBJ2-2, with 7 bases identical to TRBD1. Per the germline V gene, CDR1 is SGHTA and CDR2 is FQGTGA. This CDR3 spans 15 amino acids. V lost 5 bases and J lost 1; bases outside the gene matches: 4. The CDR3 DNA sequence: TGTGCCAGCAGCCCACCAGGGGGGAACACCGGGGAGCTGTTTTTT. Translated, it gives CASSPPGGNTGELFF.

The chain joins TRBV5-1 to TRBJ1-2; 9 bases line up with TRBD1. Germline V gene lookup returns CDR1 SGHRS and CDR2 YFSETQ. The CDR3 covers 13 residues. V lost 4 bases, J lost 8 bases, and 6 bases stayed unmatched. The CDR3 region is CASSDGTGKGYTF. The CDR3 DNA reads TGCGCCAGCAGCGACGGGACAGGGAAGGGCTACACCTTC. The entire variable domain, with the rest obtained from reference TRBV5-1 and TRBJ1-2, is as follows: KAGVTQTPRYLIKTRGQQVTLSCSPISGHRSVSWYQQTPGQGLQFLFEYFSETQRNKGNFPGRFSGRQFSNSRSEMNVSTLELGDSALYLCASSDGTGKGYTFGSGTRLTVV.

V and J are TRBV5-1 and TRBJ2-1; TRBD1 agrees at 7 bases. V dropped 3 bases and J dropped 0; count of bases not matched to a gene: 3. Germline CDR1 reads SGHRS; CDR2 reads YFSETQ. This CDR3 contains 15 residues. CDR3 DNA sequence: TGCGCCAGCAGCTCGACAGGGAGCTCCTACAATGAGCAGTTCTTC. Amino acid sequence: CASSSTGSSYNEQFF.

The chain employs TRBV18 and TRBJ2-3, with TRBD1 matching over 7 bases. The ends lost 4 bases at V and 4 bases at J; junction bases unmatched: 2. Germline V CDR1 and CDR2: KGHSH, LQKENI. The CDR3 length is 13 residues. The CDR3 loop is CASSQGTADTQYF. The CDR3 DNA follows: TGTGCCAGCTCACAAGGGACAGCAGATACGCAGTATTTT.

The CDR3 loop is CASSLERPPQHF. For the CDR3, the DNA is TGTGCCAGCAGTTTGGAGCGGCCGCCCCAGCATTTT. The chain is built from TRBV28 and TRBJ1-5; no clear D gene. Trimming removed 3 bases at V and 9 bases at J, with 9 bases between. The CDR3 extends over 12 amino acids. Germline CDR1 is MDHEN and CDR2 is SYDVKM.

Only one count was recorded for this clone. V and J are TRBV28 and TRBJ1-1, with 9 bases aligning to TRBD1. CDR1 and CDR2 from the germline V gene are MDHEN and SYDVKM. V dropped 8 bases and J dropped 0; count of bases not matched to a gene: 10. The CDR3 spans 16 residues. The CDR3 loop is CASRPGTGLMNTEAFF. As DNA, the CDR3 is TGTGCCAGCCGTCCCGGGACAGGGCTAATGAACACTGAAGCTTTCTTT. The full variable domain, its missing parts supplied by reference TRBV28 and TRBJ1-1, is DVKVTQSSRYLVKRTGEKVFLECVQDMDHENMFWYRQDPGLGLRLIYFSYDVKMKEKGDIPEGYSVSREKKERFSLILESASTNQTSMYLCASRPGTGLMNTEAFFGQGTRLTVV.

The rearrangement links TRBV6-1 to TRBJ1-4; 7 positions agree with TRBD1. CDR1 and CDR2 from the germline V gene are MNHNS and SASEGT. V trimming: 0 bases; J trimming: 5 bases; junction bases outside the gene matches: 6. The CDR3 consists of 16 residues. The CDR3 sequence is CASSEARTGRNEKLFF. CDR3 coding DNA: TGTGCCAGCAGTGAAGCTCGGACAGGACGAAATGAAAAACTGTTTTTT.

V gene TRBV4-1 combines with J gene TRBJ1-1; D is possibly TRBD1 (5 bases). Germline V CDR1 and CDR2: MGHRA, YSYEKL. The CDR3 has 15 residues. Trimming left V 2 bases short and J 1 base short, with 11 bases between. CDR3 residues: CASSQTGRSNTEAFF. CDR3 nucleotides: TGCGCCAGCAGCCAAACGGGACGGTCGAACACTGAAGCTTTCTTT.

This clone was recorded once. The chain has TRBV2 and TRBJ2-1, with no clear D. Germline V gives CDR1 SNHLY, CDR2 FYNNEI. The CDR3 extends over 16 amino acids. With 3 bases removed from V and 5 bases from J, the gap between germline ends came to 17 bases. CDR3: CASSELGIALNNEQFF. The CDR3 DNA is TGTGCCAGCAGTGAGTTGGGTATCGCCCTAAACAATGAGCAGTTCTTC.

The V gene is TRBV6-5, the J gene TRBJ1-1; D ambiguous. V was shortened by 0 bases and J by 7 bases, with 9 bases between the two germline ends. From germline, CDR1 is MNHEY and CDR2 SVGAGI. The CDR3 contains 13 residues. The CDR3 protein is CASSYSGRYEAFF. Here the CDR3 DNA reads TGTGCCAGCAGTTACTCGGGGAGGTATGAAGCTTTCTTT.

This chain links TRBV4-3 with TRBJ1-1; 8 bases agree with TRBD1. The V gene's germline CDR1 is LGHNA and CDR2 YSLEER. There are 13 residues in the CDR3. V lost 4 bases and J lost 10; bases outside the gene matches: 8. CDR3 protein: CASSPALRGPAFF. DNA of the CDR3: TGCGCCAGCAGCCCCGCGCTCAGGGGGCCAGCTTTCTTT.

The chain combines TRBV9 with TRBJ2-2; D is unresolved. CDR1 is SGDLS and CDR2 is YYNGEE in the germline V gene. The germline V and J ends were trimmed by 0 bases and 4 bases, with 7 bases remaining between them. This CDR3 comprises 14 residues. The CDR3 DNA reads as TGTGCCAGCAGCGTAGCTAGTGCCACCGGGGAGCTGTTTTTT. The encoded protein is CASSVASATGELFF.

V is TRBV28 and J is TRBJ2-7; tentative D call: TRBD2 (7 bases). Germline V gene data show CDR1 as MDHEN and CDR2 as SYDVKM. This CDR3 spans 11 amino acids. Here the CDR3 DNA reads TGTGTTACGCGGGGGCCCTACGAGCAGTACTTC. Translated: CVTRGPYEQYF.

The CDR3 region has the DNA TGTGCCAGCAGCGTAGAGGGGACTAGGGGTCAGCCCCAGCATTTT. Translating it yields CASSVEGTRGQPQHF. The rearrangement joins TRBV9 to TRBJ1-5; D perhaps matches TRBD1 (5 bases). Germline V lookup: CDR1 SGDLS, CDR2 YYNGEE. The CDR3 has 15 residues. V lost 0 bases to trimming and J lost 6 bases, with 13 bases between them.

The chain combines TRBV28 with TRBJ1-5; D is perhaps TRBD1 (5 bases). V lost 4 bases to trimming and J lost 4 bases, with 14 bases between them. Germline V gene data show CDR1 as MDHEN and CDR2 as SYDVKM. The CDR3 runs to 15 residues. The CDR3 DNA is TGTGCCAGCAGTTCCTTAACGGGGCCTAATCAGCCCCAGCATTTT. As protein: CASSSLTGPNQPQHF. Full variable domain (remainder filled in from reference TRBV28 and TRBJ1-5): DVKVTQSSRYLVKRTGEKVFLECVQDMDHENMFWYRQDPGLGLRLIYFSYDVKMKEKGDIPEGYSVSREKKERFSLILESASTNQTSMYLCASSSLTGPNQPQHFGDGTRLSIL.

The chain employs TRBV28 and TRBJ2-2; D not certain. V lost 4 bases, J lost 7 bases, and 13 bases lay in between. Germline V gives CDR1 MDHEN, CDR2 SYDVKM. The CDR3 spans 14 residues. The CDR3 spells CASSSPLRVGELFF. The CDR3 region has the DNA TGTGCCAGCAGTTCCCCCCTTCGGGTCGGGGAGCTGTTTTTT.

J is TRBJ2-2 and V is TRBV4-2, with 9 bases identical to TRBD1. The CDR3 sequence is 16 residues long. Germline trimming cut 3 bases from V and 4 bases from J; bases unmatched to any gene: 6. Germline CDR1 is LGHNA and CDR2 is YNFKEQ. CDR3 protein: CASSQEDRGITGELFF. The CDR3 DNA is TGTGCCAGCAGCCAGGAGGACAGGGGTATCACCGGGGAGCTGTTTTTT.

The chain combines TRBV7-8 with TRBJ2-2; 7 nucleotides align to TRBD1. Germline values: CDR1 SGHVS, CDR2 FQNEAQ. V dropped 5 bases and J dropped 6; count of bases not matched to a gene: 9. The CDR3 sequence is 15 residues long. In DNA form, the CDR3 reads TGTGCCAGCAGCCCTTCGACAGGGATTGCCGGGGAGCTGTTTTTT. Its translation is CASSPSTGIAGELFF.

This chain joins TRBV5-1 and TRBJ2-2; D not resolved. Trimming stripped 1 base from V and 5 bases from J, with 6 bases between. This CDR3 is 13 amino acids long. The V gene's germline CDR1 is SGHRS and CDR2 YFSETQ. The DNA for the CDR3 is TGCGCCAGCAGCTTGCTCGGGACCGGGGAGCTGTTTTTT. It translates to CASSLLGTGELFF.

This sequence joins TRBV27 and TRBJ1-2; 9 nucleotides agree with TRBD1. CDR3 length: 14 amino acids. Looked up from germline, CDR1 is MNHEY and CDR2 is SMNVEV (reference sequence). V gave up 6 bases and J gave up 7 bases; unmatched junction bases: 9. CDR3 DNA: TGTGCCAGCAGGTCACAGGGGGCGCGTTTTGGCTACACCTTC. Translating gives CASRSQGARFGYTF.

The chain links TRBV30 to TRBJ1-3; D may be TRBD1 (5 bases). Germline CDR1 reads GTSNPN; CDR2 reads SVGIG (reference sequence). V was cut by 0 bases and J by 2 bases, with 11 bases left in between. There are 15 residues in the CDR3. The CDR3 spells CAWSVAVGAGNTIYF. DNA of the CDR3: TGTGCCTGGAGTGTAGCTGTGGGGGCTGGAAACACCATATATTTT.

The chain carries TRBV7-9 and TRBJ2-3, with 7 bases that match TRBD1. V lost 1 base and J lost 1; bases outside the gene matches: 2. This CDR3 contains 15 residues. Germline lookup yields CDR1 SEHNR and CDR2 FQNEAQ (reference sequence). The CDR3 DNA sequence: TGTGCCAGCAGCTTAGGGGACAGTGGCACAGATACGCAGTATTTT. Its translation: CASSLGDSGTDTQYF.

This clone was observed a few times. This rearrangement joins TRBV5-1 to TRBJ2-3, with D tentatively TRBD2 (5 bases). The CDR3 is 17 residues long. Germline values: CDR1 SGHRS, CDR2 YFSETQ. V was shortened by 1 base and J by 0 bases, with 15 bases between the two germline ends. In DNA, the CDR3 is TGCGCCAGCAGCTTGTTCGCCTCGGCGGGTAGCACAGATACGCAGTATTTT. This encodes CASSLFASAGSTDTQYF.

This clone was seen just once. This chain links TRBV14 with TRBJ1-1; D ambiguous. Germline assignment: CDR1 SGHDN and CDR2 FVKESK. This CDR3 is 14 amino acids long. Trimming removed 4 bases from V and 2 bases from J, with 11 bases in between. The CDR3 nucleotides are TGTGCCAGCAGCCGACCCGGCGGTAACACTGAAGCTTTCTTT. It encodes CASSRPGGNTEAFF.

The chain couples TRBV2 to TRBJ1-1, with 8 bases aligning to TRBD1. The length of the CDR3 is 15 residues. V was clipped by 6 bases and J by 1 base; unmatched bases: 7. Per germline, CDR1 SNHLY and CDR2 FYNNEI. The CDR3 loop reads CASRAEGTGNTEAFF. The CDR3 DNA reads as TGTGCCAGCAGGGCCGAGGGGACAGGGAACACTGAAGCTTTCTTT.

V and J are TRBV19 and TRBJ1-3; 9 nucleotides agree with TRBD1. Germline V gene data show CDR1 as LNHDA and CDR2 as SQIVND (reference sequence). The CDR3 runs 15 residues. V gave up 6 bases and J gave up 0 bases; unmatched junction bases: 3. CDR3 nucleotides: TGTGCCAGTAGCCGGACAGGGGTCTCTGGAAACACCATATATTTT. Its translation is CASSRTGVSGNTIYF.

The chain joins TRBV2 to TRBJ2-1; 10 bases fit TRBD1. Germline CDR1 is SNHLY and CDR2 is FYNNEI. Trimming at V came to 6 bases and at J to 9 bases, leaving 17 bases not matched to a gene. The CDR3 consists of 17 residues. The CDR3 loop reads CASSPRWGQGSFGEQFF. Written as DNA, the CDR3 is TGTGCCAGCAGCCCCCGGTGGGGACAGGGGAGTTTTGGTGAGCAGTTCTTC.

The chain employs TRBV20-1 and TRBJ2-1; no clear D gene. This CDR3 has 11 residues. Germline CDR1 is DFQATT and CDR2 is SNEGSKA (reference sequence). V gave up 0 bases and J gave up 15 bases, with 12 bases separating them. CDR3 residues: CSARDALSWFF. CDR3 DNA: TGCAGTGCTAGAGATGCGCTGAGTTGGTTCTTC.